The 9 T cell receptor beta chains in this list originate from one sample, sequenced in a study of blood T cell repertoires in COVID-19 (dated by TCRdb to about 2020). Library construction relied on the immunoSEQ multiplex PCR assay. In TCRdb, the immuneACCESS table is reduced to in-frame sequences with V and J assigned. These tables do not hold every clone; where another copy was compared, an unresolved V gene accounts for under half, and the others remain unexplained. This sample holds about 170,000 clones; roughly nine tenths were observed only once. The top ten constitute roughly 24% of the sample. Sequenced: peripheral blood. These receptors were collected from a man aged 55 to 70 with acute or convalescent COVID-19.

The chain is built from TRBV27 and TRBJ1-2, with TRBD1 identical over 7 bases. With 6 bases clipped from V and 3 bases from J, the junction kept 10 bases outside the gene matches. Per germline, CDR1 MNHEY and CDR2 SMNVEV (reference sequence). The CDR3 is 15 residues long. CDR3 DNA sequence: TGTGCCAGCAGGCTCACAGGGGCCCTCGACTATGGCTACACCTTC. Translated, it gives CASRLTGALDYGYTF.

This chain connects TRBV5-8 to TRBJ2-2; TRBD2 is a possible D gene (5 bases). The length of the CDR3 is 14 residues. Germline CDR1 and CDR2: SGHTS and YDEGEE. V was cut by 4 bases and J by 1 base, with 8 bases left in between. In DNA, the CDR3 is TGTGCCAGCAGCCCCGGGGAGAACACCGGGGAGCTGTTTTTT. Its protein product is CASSPGENTGELFF.

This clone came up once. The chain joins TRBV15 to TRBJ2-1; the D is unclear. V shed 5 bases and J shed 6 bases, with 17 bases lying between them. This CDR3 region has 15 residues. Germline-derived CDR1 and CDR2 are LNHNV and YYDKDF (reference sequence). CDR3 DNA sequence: TGTGCCACCAGCCCTGAAGACTTCTCGGGCAATGAGCAGTTCTTC. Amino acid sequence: CATSPEDFSGNEQFF.

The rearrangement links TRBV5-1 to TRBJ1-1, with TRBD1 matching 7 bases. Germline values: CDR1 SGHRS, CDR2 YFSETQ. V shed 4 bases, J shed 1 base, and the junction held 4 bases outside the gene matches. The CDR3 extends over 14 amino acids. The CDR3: CASSKTGTNTEAFF. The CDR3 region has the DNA TGCGCCAGCAGCAAGACAGGGACGAACACTGAAGCTTTCTTT.

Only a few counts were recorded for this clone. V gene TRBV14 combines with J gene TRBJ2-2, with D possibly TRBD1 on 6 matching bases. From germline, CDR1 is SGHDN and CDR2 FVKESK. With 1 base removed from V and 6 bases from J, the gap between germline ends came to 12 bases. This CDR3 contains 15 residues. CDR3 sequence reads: CASSQGQAGAGELFF. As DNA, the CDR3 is TGTGCCAGCAGCCAAGGCCAGGCAGGGGCCGGGGAGCTGTTTTTT.

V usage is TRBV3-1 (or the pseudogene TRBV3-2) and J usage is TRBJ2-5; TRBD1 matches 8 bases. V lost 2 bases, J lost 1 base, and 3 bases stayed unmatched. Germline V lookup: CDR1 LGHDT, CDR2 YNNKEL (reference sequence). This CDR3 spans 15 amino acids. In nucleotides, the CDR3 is TGTGCCAGCAGCCAATTAACAGGGGGCCAAGAGACCCAGTACTTC. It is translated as CASSQLTGGQETQYF.

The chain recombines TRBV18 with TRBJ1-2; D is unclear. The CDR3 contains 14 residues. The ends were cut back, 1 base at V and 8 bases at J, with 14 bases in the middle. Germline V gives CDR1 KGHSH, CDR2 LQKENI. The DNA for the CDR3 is TGTGCCAGCTCACCACTGTCAGGATCGGAAGGCTACACCTTC. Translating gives CASSPLSGSEGYTF.

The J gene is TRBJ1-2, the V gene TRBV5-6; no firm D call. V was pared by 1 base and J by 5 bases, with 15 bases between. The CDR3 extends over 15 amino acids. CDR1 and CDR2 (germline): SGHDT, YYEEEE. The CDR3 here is CASSLKPSHSYGYTF. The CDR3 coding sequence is TGTGCCAGCAGCTTGAAACCATCACATTCATATGGCTACACCTTC.

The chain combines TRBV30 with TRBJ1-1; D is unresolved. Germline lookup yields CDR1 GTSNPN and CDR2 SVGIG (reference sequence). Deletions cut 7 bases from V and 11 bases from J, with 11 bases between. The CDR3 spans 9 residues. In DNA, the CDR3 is TGTGCCTTCGGAGAACGGGCTTTCTTT. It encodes CAFGERAFF.